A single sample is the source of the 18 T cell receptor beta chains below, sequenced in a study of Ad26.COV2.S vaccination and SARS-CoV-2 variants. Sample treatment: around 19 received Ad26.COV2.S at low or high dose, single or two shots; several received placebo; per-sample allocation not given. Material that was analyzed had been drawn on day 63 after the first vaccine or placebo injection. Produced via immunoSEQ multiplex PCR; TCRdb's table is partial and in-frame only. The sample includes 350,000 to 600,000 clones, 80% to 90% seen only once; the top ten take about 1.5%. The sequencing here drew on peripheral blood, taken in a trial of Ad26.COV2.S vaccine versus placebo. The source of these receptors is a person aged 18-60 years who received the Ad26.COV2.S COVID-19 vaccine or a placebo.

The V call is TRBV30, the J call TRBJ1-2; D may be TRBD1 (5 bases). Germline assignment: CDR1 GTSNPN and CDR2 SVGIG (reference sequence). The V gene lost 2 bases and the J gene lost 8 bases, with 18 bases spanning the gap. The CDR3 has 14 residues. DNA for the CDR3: TGTGCCTGGAGTCCTCCCGGGACCGCCTGGGGCTACACCTTC. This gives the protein CAWSPPGTAWGYTF.

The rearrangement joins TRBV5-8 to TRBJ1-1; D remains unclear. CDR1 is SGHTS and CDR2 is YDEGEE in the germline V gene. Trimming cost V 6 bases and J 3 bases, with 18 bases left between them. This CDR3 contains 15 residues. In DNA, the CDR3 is TGTGCCAGCACCCGTGGACGAGGGAGAGACACTGAAGCTTTCTTT. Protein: CASTRGRGRDTEAFF. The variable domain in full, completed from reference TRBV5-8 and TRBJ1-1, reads EAGVTQSPTHLIKTRGQQATLRCSPISGHTSVYWYQQALGLGLQFLLWYDEGEERNRGNFPPRFSGRQFPNYSSELNVNALELEDSALYLCASTRGRGRDTEAFFGQGTRLTVV.

CDR3 sequence reads: CASSLEFGMTYEQYF. The CDR3 coding sequence is TGTGCCAGCAGCTTGGAATTTGGGATGACCTACGAGCAGTACTTC. The J gene is TRBJ2-7, the V gene TRBV5-5; D gene unclear. Germline CDR1 is SGHKS and CDR2 is YYEKEE (reference sequence). The CDR3 length is 15 residues. With 0 bases removed from V and 2 bases from J, the gap between germline ends came to 12 bases.

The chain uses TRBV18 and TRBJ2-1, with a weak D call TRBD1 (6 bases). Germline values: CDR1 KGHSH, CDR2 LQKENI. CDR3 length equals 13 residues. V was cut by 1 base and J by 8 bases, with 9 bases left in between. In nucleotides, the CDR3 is TGTGCCAGCTCACCACTTGGGACATATGAGCAGTTCTTC. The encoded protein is CASSPLGTYEQFF.

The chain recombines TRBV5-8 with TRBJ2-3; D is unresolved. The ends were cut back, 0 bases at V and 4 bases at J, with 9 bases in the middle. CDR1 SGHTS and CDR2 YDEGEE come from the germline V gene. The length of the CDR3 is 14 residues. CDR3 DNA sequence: TGTGCCAGCAGCTTGGAGATTGGGGCAGATACGCAGTATTTT. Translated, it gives CASSLEIGADTQYF.

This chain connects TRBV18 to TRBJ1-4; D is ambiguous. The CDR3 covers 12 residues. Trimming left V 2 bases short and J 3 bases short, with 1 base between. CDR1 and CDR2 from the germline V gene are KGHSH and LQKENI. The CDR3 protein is CASSPANEKLFF. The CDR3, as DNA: TGTGCCAGCTCACCAGCTAATGAAAAACTGTTTTTT.

The CDR3 nucleotides read TGTGCCAGCAGCGGGGAAGCAGGGGGTCTTTCACCCCTCCACTTT. Protein: CASSGEAGGLSPLHF. The chain combines TRBV6-2 or TRBV6-3 with TRBJ1-6; 7 nucleotides match TRBD1. Germline CDR1 MNHEY, CDR2 SVGEGT. The CDR3 has 15 residues. With 6 bases clipped from V and 9 bases from J, the junction kept 11 bases outside the gene matches.

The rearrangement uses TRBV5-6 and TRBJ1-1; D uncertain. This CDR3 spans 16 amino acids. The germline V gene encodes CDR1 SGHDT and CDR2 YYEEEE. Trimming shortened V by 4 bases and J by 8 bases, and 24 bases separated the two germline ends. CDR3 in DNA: TGTGCCAGCAGCCTCGGCGGGGTTGGCCTACTATTGGAAGCTTTCTTT. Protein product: CASSLGGVGLLLEAFF.

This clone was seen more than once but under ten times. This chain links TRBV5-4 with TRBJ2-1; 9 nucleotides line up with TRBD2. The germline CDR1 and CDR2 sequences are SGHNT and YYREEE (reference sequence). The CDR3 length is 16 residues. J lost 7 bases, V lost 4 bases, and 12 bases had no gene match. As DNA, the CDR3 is TGTGCCAGCAGCCCTGAGAGGGGCGGGAGGGCGAATGAGCAGTTCTTC. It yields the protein CASSPERGGRANEQFF.

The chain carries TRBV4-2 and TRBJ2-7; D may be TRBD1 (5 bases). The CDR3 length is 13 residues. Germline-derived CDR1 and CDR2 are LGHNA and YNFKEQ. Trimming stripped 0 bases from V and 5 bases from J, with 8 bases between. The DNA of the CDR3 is TGTGCCAGCAGCCAAGATCCCAGGGACGAGCAGTACTTC. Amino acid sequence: CASSQDPRDEQYF.

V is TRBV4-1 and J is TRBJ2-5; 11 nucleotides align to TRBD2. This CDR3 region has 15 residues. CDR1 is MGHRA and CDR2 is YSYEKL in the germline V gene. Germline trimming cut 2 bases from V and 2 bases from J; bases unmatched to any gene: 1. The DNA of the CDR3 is TGCGCCAGCAGCCAACTAGCGGGGGGACAAGAGACCCAGTACTTC. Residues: CASSQLAGGQETQYF.

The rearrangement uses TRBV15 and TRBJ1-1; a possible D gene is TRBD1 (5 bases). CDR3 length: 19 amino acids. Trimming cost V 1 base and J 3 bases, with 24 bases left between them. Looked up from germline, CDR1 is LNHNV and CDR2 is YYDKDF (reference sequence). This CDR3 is CATSRVLPGGSGPDTEAFF. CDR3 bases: TGTGCCACCAGCAGAGTCTTGCCTGGGGGGTCGGGTCCTGACACTGAAGCTTTCTTT.

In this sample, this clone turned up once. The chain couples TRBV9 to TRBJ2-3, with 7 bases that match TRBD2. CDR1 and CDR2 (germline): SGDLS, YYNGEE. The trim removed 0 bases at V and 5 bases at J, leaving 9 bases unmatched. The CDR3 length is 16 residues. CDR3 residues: CASSVGDGGSEDTQYF. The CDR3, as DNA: TGTGCCAGCAGCGTAGGGGACGGGGGGTCCGAAGATACGCAGTATTTT.

The CDR3 DNA reads TGTGCCAGCAGTGAGTCCCTTAGATCGGCAGATACGCAGTATTTT. Its protein product is CASSESLRSADTQYF. This chain links TRBV2 with TRBJ2-3, with D hard to call. Germline V lookup: CDR1 SNHLY, CDR2 FYNNEI. The CDR3 loop spans 15 amino acids. Trimming stripped 3 bases from V and 4 bases from J, with 14 bases between.

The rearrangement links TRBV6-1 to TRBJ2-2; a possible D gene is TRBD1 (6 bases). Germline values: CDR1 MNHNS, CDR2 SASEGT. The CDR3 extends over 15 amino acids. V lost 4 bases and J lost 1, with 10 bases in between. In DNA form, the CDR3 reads TGTGCCAGCAGTGGAGGACAGCGGAACACCGGGGAGCTGTTTTTT. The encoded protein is CASSGGQRNTGELFF.

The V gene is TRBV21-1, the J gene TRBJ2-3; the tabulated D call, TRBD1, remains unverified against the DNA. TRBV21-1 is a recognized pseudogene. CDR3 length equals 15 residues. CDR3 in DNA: TGTGCCAGCAGCTTGCGGACAGCGACTACAGATACGCAGTATTTT. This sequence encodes CASSLRTATTDTQYF.

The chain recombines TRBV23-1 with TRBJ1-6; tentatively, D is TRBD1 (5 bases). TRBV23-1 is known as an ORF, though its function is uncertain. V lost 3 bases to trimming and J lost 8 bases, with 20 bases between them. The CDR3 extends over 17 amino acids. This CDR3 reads CASSQSGRDDGDSPLHF. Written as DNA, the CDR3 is TGCGCCAGCAGTCAGTCCGGCAGGGATGACGGCGATTCACCCCTCCACTTT.

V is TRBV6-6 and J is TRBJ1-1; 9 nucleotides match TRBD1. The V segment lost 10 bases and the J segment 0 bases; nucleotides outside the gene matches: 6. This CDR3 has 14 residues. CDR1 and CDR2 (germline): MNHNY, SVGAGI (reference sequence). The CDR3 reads CATQGANMNTEAFF. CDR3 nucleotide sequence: TGTGCCACACAGGGGGCTAATATGAACACTGAAGCTTTCTTT.